The 19 T cell receptor beta chains given below trace back to one sample, sequenced in a study of T-cell reconstitution after alpha-beta-depleted transplantation in children. TCRbeta library preparation incorporated unique molecular identifiers. TCRdb called the PCR reads again in MiXCR, with one record for every CDR3 protein. The table lists about 980,000 distinct CDR3 sequences, under 30% of them singletons. The material sequenced was PBMCs, mostly from graft donor cells, taken 360 days after TCRalphabeta/CD19-depleted stem cell transplant. All receptors derive from a boy less than two years old who had a stem cell transplant for SCID, so the T cells may come from the graft donor.

V and J are TRBV7-2 and TRBJ1-4; unclear D gene. Germline CDR1 reads SGHTA; CDR2 reads FQGNSA. The CDR3 totals 15 residues. V gave up 5 bases and J gave up 10 bases, with 20 bases separating them. The DNA of the CDR3 is TGTGCCAGCAGCCCGGCCGTCGGAGGTGTTGGAAAACTGTTTTTT. The encoded protein is CASSPAVGGVGKLFF.

This clonotype appeared a few times. This rearrangement joins TRBV28 to TRBJ2-7; no clear D. Between the trimmed V and J ends, which lost 9 bases and 1 base, there was a span of 13 bases. The CDR3 sequence is 13 residues long. Germline loops: CDR1 MDHEN, CDR2 SYDVKM. CDR3 residues: CASKGPESYEQYF. CDR3 sequence (DNA): TGTGCCAGTAAGGGTCCTGAATCCTACGAGCAGTACTTC.

The chain carries TRBV6-1 and TRBJ2-7; 9 bases match TRBD1. Germline CDR1 reads MNHNS; CDR2 reads SASEGT. CDR3 length: 15 amino acids. Germline trimming cut 10 bases from V and 3 bases from J; bases unmatched to any gene: 13. The CDR3 loop is CAKRGQGVGRYEQYF. Here the CDR3 DNA reads TGTGCCAAACGGGGACAGGGTGTGGGGCGCTACGAGCAGTACTTC.

Details on this clonotype: This likely comes from a read error, as the CDR3 has no conserved phenylalanine or tryptophan at its end. The CDR3: CASSQIQGAESEQYC. CDR3 DNA sequence: TGCGCCAGCAGCCAAATACAGGGAGCTGAGTCCGAGCAGTACTGC. This chain uses TRBV5-1 with TRBJ2-7; D is perhaps TRBD1 (6 bases). V lost 4 bases and J 6 bases, leaving 20 bases between the germline ends. Per the germline V gene, CDR1 is SGHRS and CDR2 is YFSETQ. CDR3 length: 15 residues.

The chain joins TRBV24-1 to TRBJ2-7; D not resolved. CDR1 and CDR2 (germline): KGHDR, SFDVKD. V was cut by 4 bases and J by 2 bases, with 2 bases left in between. The CDR3 runs 11 residues. CDR3 protein: CATSEAYEQYF. CDR3 nucleotide sequence: TGTGCCACCAGTGAAGCCTACGAGCAGTACTTC.

This chain joins TRBV18 and TRBJ1-4; D might be TRBD1 (6 bases). From germline, CDR1 is KGHSH and CDR2 LQKENI. This CDR3 is 14 amino acids long. V lost 6 bases, J lost 0 bases, and 8 bases lay in between. The CDR3 reads CASSGQPTNEKLFF. The CDR3 DNA follows: TGTGCCAGCTCTGGACAGCCAACTAATGAAAAACTGTTTTTT. The full variable domain, completed using reference TRBV18 and TRBJ1-4, is NAGVMQNPRHLVRRRGQEARLRCSPMKGHSHVYWYRQLPEEGLKFMVYLQKENIIDESGMPKERFSAEFPKEGPSILRIQQVVRGDSAAYFCASSGQPTNEKLFFGSGTQLSVL.

This clonotype was seen ten or more times. The genes are TRBV9 and TRBJ1-2; TRBD1 aligns across 8 bases. This CDR3 is 14 amino acids long. After removal of 4 bases from V and 5 bases from J, the junction contained 7 bases not matched to a gene. Germline CDR1 is SGDLS and CDR2 is YYNGEE. Here the CDR3 DNA reads TGTGCCAGCAGCAGTGGACAGGGCGTTTATGGCTACACCTTC. Translated: CASSSGQGVYGYTF.

The rearrangement uses TRBV24-1 and TRBJ2-1, with 9 bases matching TRBD1. The junction had 9 bases not matched to a gene; V was cut back by 0 bases and J by 7 bases. The CDR3 has 17 amino acids. CDR1 and CDR2 (germline): KGHDR, SFDVKD. CDR3 coding DNA: TGTGCCACCAGTGATTTGGCTCCGGGACAGGGTGAAAATGAGCAGTTCTTC. It encodes CATSDLAPGQGENEQFF.

Only a few counts were recorded for this clonotype. The chain combines TRBV7-8 with TRBJ2-1; D call uncertain. Per the germline V gene, CDR1 is SGHVS and CDR2 is FQNEAQ. The V gene lost 1 base and the J gene lost 2 bases, with 9 bases spanning the gap. The CDR3 loop spans 15 amino acids. CDR3 DNA sequence: TGTGCCAGCAGCTTAGGGTTAAGGACCTACAATGAGCAGTTCTTC. It yields the protein CASSLGLRTYNEQFF.

V gene TRBV20-1 combines with J gene TRBJ1-4, with TRBD1 matching over 7 bases. CDR3 length: 14 amino acids. Germline trimming cut 2 bases from V and 4 bases from J; bases unmatched to any gene: 4. Germline CDR1 DFQATT, CDR2 SNEGSKA (reference sequence). The CDR3 DNA follows: TGCAGTGCTAGACCGGACAGGCTTAATGAAAAACTGTTTTTT. The encoded protein is CSARPDRLNEKLFF.

This clonotype has a handful of counts. The chain combines TRBV6-5 with TRBJ1-1, with D perhaps TRBD1 (5 bases). CDR1 and CDR2 (germline): MNHEY, SVGAGI. V lost 0 bases and J 1 base, leaving 9 bases between the germline ends. CDR3 size: 15 residues. The CDR3 sequence is CASSYSNGGNTEAFF. The CDR3 region has the DNA TGTGCCAGCAGTTACTCGAATGGGGGGAACACTGAAGCTTTCTTT.

This clonotype appeared a few times. The CDR3 sequence is CASSWMDRRNSPLHF. In DNA, the CDR3 is TGTGCCAGCAGCTGGATGGACAGGAGAAATTCACCCCTCCACTTT. The chain links TRBV5-6 to TRBJ1-6; TRBD1 matches 7 bases. Germline V gene sequence: CDR1 SGHDT, CDR2 YYEEEE. The CDR3 sequence is 15 residues long. Germline trimming cut 3 bases from V and 7 bases from J; bases unmatched to any gene: 7.

The sample holds a few counts of this clonotype. V gene TRBV11-2 combines with J gene TRBJ2-1; possible D gene TRBD2, 6 bases. The CDR3 sequence is 16 residues long. CDR1 SGHAT and CDR2 FQNNGV come from the germline V gene. The germline V and J ends were trimmed by 1 base and 4 bases, with 14 bases remaining between them. CDR3 DNA: TGTGCCAGCAGCTTAGGTCCTAGCGCCGCTTACAATGAGCAGTTCTTC. Its translation: CASSLGPSAAYNEQFF.

This chain links TRBV29-1 with TRBJ2-2, with D unresolved. The CDR3 sequence is 12 residues long. V dropped 7 bases and J dropped 0 bases, with 6 bases sitting between them. The germline CDR1 and CDR2 sequences are SQVTM and ANQGSEA. The CDR3 region is CSADSNTGELFF. The DNA for the CDR3 is TGCAGCGCGGATTCGAACACCGGGGAGCTGTTTTTT.

This clonotype was seen more than once but under ten times. The V call is TRBV6-5, the J call TRBJ2-7; the D is unclear. Germline CDR1 MNHEY, CDR2 SVGAGI. The CDR3 has 14 amino acids. The V and J ends lost 0 bases and 4 bases respectively, with 10 bases between them. The CDR3 nucleotides are TGTGCCAGCAGTTACTCGGGCAGCTATTACGAGCAGTACTTC. It translates to CASSYSGSYYEQYF.

The chain has TRBV15 and TRBJ2-7, with D possibly matching TRBD2 (5 bases). The germline V and J ends were trimmed by 4 bases and 2 bases, with 12 bases remaining between them. This CDR3 region has 14 residues. The germline CDR1 and CDR2 sequences are LNHNV and YYDKDF (reference sequence). This chain's CDR3 is CATSTRGAPYEQYF. CDR3 DNA: TGTGCCACCAGCACCCGGGGAGCCCCCTACGAGCAGTACTTC.

This clonotype was found a few times. V usage is TRBV7-9 and J usage is TRBJ1-2, with D possibly being TRBD1 (5 bases). CDR3 length: 13 residues. V lost 5 bases, J lost 5 bases, and 12 bases lay in between. Looked up from germline, CDR1 is SEHNR and CDR2 is FQNEAQ (reference sequence). The CDR3 here is CASSLPTVYGYTF. Written as DNA, the CDR3 is TGTGCCAGCAGCCTACCGACAGTGTATGGCTACACCTTC. The variable domain in full, completed from reference TRBV7-9 and TRBJ1-2, reads DTGVSQNPRHKITKRGQNVTFRCDPISEHNRLYWYRQTLGQGPEFLTYFQNEAQLEKSRLLSDRFSAERPKGSFSTLEIQRTEQGDSAMYLCASSLPTVYGYTFGSGTRLTVV.

The rearrangement joins TRBV7-6 to TRBJ2-7; 12 nucleotides match TRBD1. Germline loops: CDR1 SGHVS, CDR2 FNYEAQ. Trimming cost V 2 bases and J 6 bases; bases outside gene matches: 14. The CDR3 is 18 amino acids. This chain's CDR3 is CASSLHPPGGQGASEQYF. In DNA, the CDR3 is TGTGCCAGCAGCTTACACCCTCCCGGGGGACAGGGGGCTAGCGAGCAGTACTTC. The entire variable domain, with the rest obtained from reference TRBV7-6 and TRBJ2-7, is as follows: GAGVSQSPRYKVTKRGQDVALRCDPISGHVSLYWYRQALGQGPEFLTYFNYEAQQDKSGLPNDRFSAERPEGSISTLTIQRTEQRDSAMYRCASSLHPPGGQGASEQYFGPGTRLTVT.

The V gene is TRBV20-1, the J gene TRBJ1-5, with 7 bases that match TRBD1. Germline V gene data show CDR1 as DFQATT and CDR2 as SNEGSKA (reference sequence). J lost 3 bases, V lost 0 bases, and 11 bases had no gene match. This CDR3 region has 17 residues. The DNA for the CDR3 is TGCAGTGCTAGAGATACGGCAGGGCAGGGGGTCAATCAGCCCCAGCATTTT. The encoded protein is CSARDTAGQGVNQPQHF.